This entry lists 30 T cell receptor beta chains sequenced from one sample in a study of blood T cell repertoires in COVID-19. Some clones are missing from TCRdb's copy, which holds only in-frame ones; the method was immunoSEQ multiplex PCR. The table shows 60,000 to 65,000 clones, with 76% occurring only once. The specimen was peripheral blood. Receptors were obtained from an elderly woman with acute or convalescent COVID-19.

The CDR3 DNA reads TGTGCCAGCAGTTACTCGGGCAGGGCCGCTAACTATGGCTACACCTTC. This translates into CASSYSGRAANYGYTF. The V and J genes are TRBV6-5 and TRBJ1-2; D perhaps matches TRBD1 (5 bases). Germline CDR1 MNHEY, CDR2 SVGAGI. V was shortened by 0 bases and J by 0 bases, with 11 bases between the two germline ends. CDR3 length: 16 amino acids.

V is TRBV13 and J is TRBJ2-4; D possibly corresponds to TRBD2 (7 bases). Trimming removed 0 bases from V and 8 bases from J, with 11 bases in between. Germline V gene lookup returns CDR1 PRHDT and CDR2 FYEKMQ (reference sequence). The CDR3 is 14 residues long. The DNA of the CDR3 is TGTGCCAGCAGCTTAGGAGGGGGGGAAGACATTCAGTACTTC. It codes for CASSLGGGEDIQYF.

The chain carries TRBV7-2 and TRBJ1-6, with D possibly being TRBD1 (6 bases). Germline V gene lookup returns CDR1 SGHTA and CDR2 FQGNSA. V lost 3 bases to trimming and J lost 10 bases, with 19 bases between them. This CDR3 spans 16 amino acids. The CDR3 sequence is CASSLSSGTSLSPLHF. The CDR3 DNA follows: TGTGCCAGCAGCTTGAGTTCCGGGACATCCCTATCACCCCTCCACTTT.

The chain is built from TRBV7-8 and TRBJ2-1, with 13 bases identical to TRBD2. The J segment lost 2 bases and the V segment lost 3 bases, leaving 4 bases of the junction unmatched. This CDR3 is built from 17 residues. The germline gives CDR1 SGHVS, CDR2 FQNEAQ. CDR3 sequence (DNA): TGTGCCAGCAGCTTCCAACTAGCGGGAGGGCCCTACAATGAGCAGTTCTTC. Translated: CASSFQLAGGPYNEQFF.

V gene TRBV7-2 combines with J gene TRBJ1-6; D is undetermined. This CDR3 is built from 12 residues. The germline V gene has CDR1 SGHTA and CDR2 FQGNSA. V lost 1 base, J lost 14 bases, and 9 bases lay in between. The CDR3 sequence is CASSLVAVALHF. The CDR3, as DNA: TGTGCCAGCAGCTTAGTGGCAGTCGCCCTCCACTTT.

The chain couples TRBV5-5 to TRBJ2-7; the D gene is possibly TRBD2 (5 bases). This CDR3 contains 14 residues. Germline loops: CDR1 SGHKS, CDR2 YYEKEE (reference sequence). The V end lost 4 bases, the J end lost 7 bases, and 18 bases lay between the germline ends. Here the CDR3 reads CASSRPGSPGEQYF. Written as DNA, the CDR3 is TGTGCCAGCAGCCGCCCGGGATCCCCGGGAGAGCAGTACTTC.

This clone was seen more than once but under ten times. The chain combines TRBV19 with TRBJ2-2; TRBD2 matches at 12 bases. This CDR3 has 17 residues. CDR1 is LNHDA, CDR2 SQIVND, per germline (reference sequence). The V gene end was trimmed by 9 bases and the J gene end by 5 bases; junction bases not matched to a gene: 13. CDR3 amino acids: CASKSSGRAKETGELFF. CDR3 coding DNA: TGTGCCAGCAAATCTAGCGGGAGGGCAAAGGAAACCGGGGAGCTGTTTTTT.

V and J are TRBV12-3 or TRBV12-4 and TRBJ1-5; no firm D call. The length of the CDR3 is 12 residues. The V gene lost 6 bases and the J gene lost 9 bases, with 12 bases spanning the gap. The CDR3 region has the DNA TGTGCCAGCAGCTTCCCATCCGGGCCCCAGCATTTT. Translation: CASSFPSGPQHF.

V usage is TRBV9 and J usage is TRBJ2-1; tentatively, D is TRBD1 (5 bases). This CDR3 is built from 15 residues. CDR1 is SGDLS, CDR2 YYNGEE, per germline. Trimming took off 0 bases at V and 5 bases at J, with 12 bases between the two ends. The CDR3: CASSVEGVDDNEQFF. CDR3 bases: TGTGCCAGCAGCGTAGAAGGGGTGGACGACAATGAGCAGTTCTTC.

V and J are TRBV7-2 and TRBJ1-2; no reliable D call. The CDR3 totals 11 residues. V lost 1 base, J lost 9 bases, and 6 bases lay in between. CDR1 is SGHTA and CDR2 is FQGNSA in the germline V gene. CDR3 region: CASSLVVSYTF. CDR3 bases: TGTGCCAGCAGCTTAGTCGTTAGCTACACCTTC. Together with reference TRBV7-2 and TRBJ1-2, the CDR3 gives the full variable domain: GAGVSQSPSNKVTEKGKDVELRCDPISGHTALYWYRQSLGQGLEFLIYFQGNSAPDKSGLPSDRFSAERTGGSVSTLTIQRTQQEDSAVYLCASSLVVSYTFGSGTRLTVV.

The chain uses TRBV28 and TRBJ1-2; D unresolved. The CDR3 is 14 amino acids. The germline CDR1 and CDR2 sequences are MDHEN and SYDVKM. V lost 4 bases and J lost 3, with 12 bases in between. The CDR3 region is CASSSPRVYYGYTF. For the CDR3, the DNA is TGTGCCAGCAGTTCCCCGAGGGTATACTATGGCTACACCTTC.

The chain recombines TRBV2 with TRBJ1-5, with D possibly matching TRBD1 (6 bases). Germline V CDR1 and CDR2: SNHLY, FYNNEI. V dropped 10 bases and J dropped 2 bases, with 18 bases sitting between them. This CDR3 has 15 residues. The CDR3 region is CATMKTGEGNQPQHF. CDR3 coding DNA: TGTGCCACCATGAAGACAGGAGAAGGCAATCAGCCCCAGCATTTT.

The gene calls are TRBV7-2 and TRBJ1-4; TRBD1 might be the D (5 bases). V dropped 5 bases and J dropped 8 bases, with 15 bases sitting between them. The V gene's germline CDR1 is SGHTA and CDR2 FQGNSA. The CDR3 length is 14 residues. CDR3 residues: CASSSGTGQEKLFF. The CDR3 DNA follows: TGTGCCAGCAGCAGCGGGACTGGCCAGGAAAAACTGTTTTTT.

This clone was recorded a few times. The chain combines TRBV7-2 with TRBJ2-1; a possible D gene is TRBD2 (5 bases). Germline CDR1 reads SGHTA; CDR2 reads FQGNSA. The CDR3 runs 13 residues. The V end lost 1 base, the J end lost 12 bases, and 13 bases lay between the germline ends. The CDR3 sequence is CASSLGIGDRQFF. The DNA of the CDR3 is TGTGCCAGCAGCTTAGGTATCGGGGATCGGCAGTTCTTC.

The CDR3 sequence: CASSKGTGGFGTEAFF. CDR3 sequence (DNA): TGCGCCAGCAGCAAAGGGACAGGGGGGTTCGGCACTGAAGCTTTCTTT. The chain combines TRBV5-1 with TRBJ1-1, with 11 bases aligning to TRBD1. There are 16 residues in the CDR3. Germline V gene sequence: CDR1 SGHRS, CDR2 YFSETQ. J was trimmed by 4 bases and V by 4 bases; bases with no gene match: 9.

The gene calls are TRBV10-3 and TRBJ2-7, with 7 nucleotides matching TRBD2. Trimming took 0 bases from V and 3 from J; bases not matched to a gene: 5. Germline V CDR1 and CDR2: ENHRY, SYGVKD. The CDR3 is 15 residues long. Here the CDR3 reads CAISESGGGNYEQYF. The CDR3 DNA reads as TGTGCCATCAGTGAGTCTGGGGGAGGGAACTACGAGCAGTACTTC.

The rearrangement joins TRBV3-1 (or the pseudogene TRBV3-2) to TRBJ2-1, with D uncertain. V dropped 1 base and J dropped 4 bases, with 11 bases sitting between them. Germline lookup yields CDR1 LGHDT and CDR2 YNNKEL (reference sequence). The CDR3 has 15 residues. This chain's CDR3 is CASSQVWQAYNEQFF. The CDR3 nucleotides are TGTGCCAGCAGCCAAGTTTGGCAGGCTTACAATGAGCAGTTCTTC.

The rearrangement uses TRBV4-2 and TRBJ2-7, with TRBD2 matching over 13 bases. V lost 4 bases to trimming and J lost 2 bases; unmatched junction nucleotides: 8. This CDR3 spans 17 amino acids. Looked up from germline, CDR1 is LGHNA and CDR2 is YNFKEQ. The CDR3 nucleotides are TGTGCCAGCAGCCTTACCCCAGGACTAGCGGGGGCCTACGAGCAGTACTTC. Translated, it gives CASSLTPGLAGAYEQYF.

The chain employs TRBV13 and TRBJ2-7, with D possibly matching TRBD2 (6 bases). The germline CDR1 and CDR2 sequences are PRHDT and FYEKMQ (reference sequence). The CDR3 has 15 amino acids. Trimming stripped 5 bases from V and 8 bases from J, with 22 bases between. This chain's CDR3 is CASSPWRENSAKQYF. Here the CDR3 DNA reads TGTGCCAGCAGCCCCTGGAGGGAGAATTCAGCGAAGCAGTACTTC.

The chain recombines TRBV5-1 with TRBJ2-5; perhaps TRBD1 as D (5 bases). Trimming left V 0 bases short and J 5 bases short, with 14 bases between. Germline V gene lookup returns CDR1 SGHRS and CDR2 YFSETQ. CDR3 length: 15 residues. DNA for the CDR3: TGCGCCAGCAGCTTGGCTAGGGGTGGCCAGGAGACCCAGTACTTC. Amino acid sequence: CASSLARGGQETQYF.

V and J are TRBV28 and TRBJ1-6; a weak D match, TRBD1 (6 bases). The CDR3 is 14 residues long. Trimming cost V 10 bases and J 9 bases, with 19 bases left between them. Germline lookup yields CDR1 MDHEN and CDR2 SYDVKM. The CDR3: CAITTATGISPLHF. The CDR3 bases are TGTGCCATCACAACCGCCACAGGGATTTCACCCCTCCACTTT. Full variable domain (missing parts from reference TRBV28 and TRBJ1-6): DVKVTQSSRYLVKRTGEKVFLECVQDMDHENMFWYRQDPGLGLRLIYFSYDVKMKEKGDIPEGYSVSREKKERFSLILESASTNQTSMYLCAITTATGISPLHFGNGTRLTVT.

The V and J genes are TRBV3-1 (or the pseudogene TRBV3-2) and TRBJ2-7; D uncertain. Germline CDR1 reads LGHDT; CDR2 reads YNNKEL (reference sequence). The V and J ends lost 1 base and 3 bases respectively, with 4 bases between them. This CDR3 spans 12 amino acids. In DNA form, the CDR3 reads TGTGCCAGCAGCCAAGGACACTACGAGCAGTACTTC. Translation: CASSQGHYEQYF.

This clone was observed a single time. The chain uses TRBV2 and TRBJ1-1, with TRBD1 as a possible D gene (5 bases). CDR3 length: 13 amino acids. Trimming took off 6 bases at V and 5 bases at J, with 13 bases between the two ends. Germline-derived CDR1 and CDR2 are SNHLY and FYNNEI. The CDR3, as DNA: TGTGCCAGCAGCCGACAGACGGAGACTGAAGCTTTCTTT. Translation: CASSRQTETEAFF.

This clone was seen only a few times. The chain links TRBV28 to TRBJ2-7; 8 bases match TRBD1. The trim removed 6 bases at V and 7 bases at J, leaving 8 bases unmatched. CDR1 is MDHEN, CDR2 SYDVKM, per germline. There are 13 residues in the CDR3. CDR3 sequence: CASSRSTGVEQYF. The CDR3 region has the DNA TGTGCCAGCAGCAGATCGACAGGGGTAGAGCAGTACTTC.

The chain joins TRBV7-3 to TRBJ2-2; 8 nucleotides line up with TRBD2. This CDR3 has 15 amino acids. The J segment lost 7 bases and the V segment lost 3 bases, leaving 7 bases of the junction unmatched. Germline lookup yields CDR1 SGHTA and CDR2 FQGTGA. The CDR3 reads CASSFSAGAVGELFF. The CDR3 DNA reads TGTGCCAGCAGCTTTTCAGCGGGAGCGGTCGGGGAGCTGTTTTTT.

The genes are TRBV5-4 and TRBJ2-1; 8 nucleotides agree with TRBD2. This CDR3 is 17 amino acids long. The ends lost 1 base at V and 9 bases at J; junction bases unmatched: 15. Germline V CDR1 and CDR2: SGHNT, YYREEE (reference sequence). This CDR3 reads CASSLYQSSGMSGEQFF. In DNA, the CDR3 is TGTGCCAGCAGCTTGTATCAGAGTAGCGGGATGTCGGGTGAGCAGTTCTTC.

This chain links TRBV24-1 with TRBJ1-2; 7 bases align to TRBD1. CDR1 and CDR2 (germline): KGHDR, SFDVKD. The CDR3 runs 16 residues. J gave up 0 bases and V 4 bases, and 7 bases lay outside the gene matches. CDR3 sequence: CATSDPGQDANYGYTF. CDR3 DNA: TGTGCCACCAGTGACCCTGGACAGGACGCTAACTATGGCTACACCTTC.

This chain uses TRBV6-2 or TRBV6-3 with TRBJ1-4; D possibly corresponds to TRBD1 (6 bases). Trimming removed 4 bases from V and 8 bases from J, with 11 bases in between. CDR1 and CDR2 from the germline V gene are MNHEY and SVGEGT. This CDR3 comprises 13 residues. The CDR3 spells CASSLGHREKLFF. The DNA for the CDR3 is TGTGCCAGCAGTTTGGGACATAGGGAAAAACTGTTTTTT.

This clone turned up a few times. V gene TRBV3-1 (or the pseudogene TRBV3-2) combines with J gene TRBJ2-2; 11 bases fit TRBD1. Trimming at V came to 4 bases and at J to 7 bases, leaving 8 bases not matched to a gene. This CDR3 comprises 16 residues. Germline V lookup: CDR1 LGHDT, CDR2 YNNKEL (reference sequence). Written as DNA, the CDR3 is TGTGCCAGCAGCCCCGCCGGACAGGGGGCTAACGGGGAGCTGTTTTTT. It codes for CASSPAGQGANGELFF.

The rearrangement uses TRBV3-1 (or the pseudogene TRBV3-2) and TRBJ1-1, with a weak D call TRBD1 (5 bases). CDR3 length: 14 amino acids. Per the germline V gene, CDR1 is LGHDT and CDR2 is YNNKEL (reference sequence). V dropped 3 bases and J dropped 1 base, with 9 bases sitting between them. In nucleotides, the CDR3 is TGTGCCAGCAGCCAGGGAGGGACGAACACTGAAGCTTTCTTT. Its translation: CASSQGGTNTEAFF.